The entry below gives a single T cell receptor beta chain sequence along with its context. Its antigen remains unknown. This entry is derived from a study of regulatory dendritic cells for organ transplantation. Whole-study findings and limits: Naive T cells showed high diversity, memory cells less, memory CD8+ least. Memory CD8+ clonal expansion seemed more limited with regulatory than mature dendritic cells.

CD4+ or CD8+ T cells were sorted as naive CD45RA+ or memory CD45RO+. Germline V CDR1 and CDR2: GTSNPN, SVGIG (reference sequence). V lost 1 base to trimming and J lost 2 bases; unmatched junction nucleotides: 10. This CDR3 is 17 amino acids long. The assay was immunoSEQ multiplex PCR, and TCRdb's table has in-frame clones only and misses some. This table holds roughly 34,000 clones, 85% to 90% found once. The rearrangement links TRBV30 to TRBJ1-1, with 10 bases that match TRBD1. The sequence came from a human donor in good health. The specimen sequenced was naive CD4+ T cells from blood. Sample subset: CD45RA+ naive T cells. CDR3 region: CAWSAVDRGRKNTEAFF. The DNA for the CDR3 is TGTGCCTGGAGTGCCGTGGACAGGGGGAGGAAAAACACTGAAGCTTTCTTT.